The 30 T cell receptor beta chains listed next were all sequenced from one sample in a study of siplizumab effects on memory and regulatory T cells. Method: immunoSEQ multiplex PCR; TCRdb's copy keeps in-frame clones and lacks some. Among some 100,000 clones listed, approximately 93% were seen once. Sequencing used CD8+ T cells sorted from blood. The receptors come from a human donor in good health.

This clone was seen just once. This chain uses TRBV13 with TRBJ2-2, with D perhaps matching TRBD2 (5 bases). In germline, CDR1 is PRHDT, CDR2 FYEKMQ (reference sequence). The CDR3 contains 15 residues. Trimming took off 10 bases at V and 1 base at J, with 16 bases between the two ends. The CDR3 bases are TGTGCCACCTCGAGAGCGGCCTGGAACACCGGGGAGCTGTTTTTT. It specifies CATSRAAWNTGELFF.

The CDR3, as DNA: TGTGCCAGCAGCCAAGATGGAAGCGGGAGACCCCACGAGACCCAGTACTTC. Protein sequence: CASSQDGSGRPHETQYF. The genes are TRBV4-2 and TRBJ2-5, with 8 bases matching TRBD2. CDR3 length equals 17 residues. The V and J ends lost 0 bases and 5 bases, in that order; junction bases with no gene match: 11. CDR1 is LGHNA, CDR2 YNFKEQ, per germline.

The chain combines TRBV7-8 with TRBJ1-1; D is ambiguous. The CDR3 is made up of 17 amino acids. Looked up from germline, CDR1 is SGHVS and CDR2 is FQNEAQ. V gave up 5 bases and J gave up 3 bases, with 22 bases separating them. This chain's CDR3 is CASSPTRIILGDTEAFF. The CDR3 bases are TGTGCCAGCAGCCCCACAAGGATAATTTTAGGAGACACTGAAGCTTTCTTT.

J is TRBJ2-5 and V is TRBV28; maybe TRBD2 (5 bases). Germline CDR1 is MDHEN and CDR2 is SYDVKM. This CDR3 has 14 residues. The germline V and J ends were trimmed by 3 bases and 2 bases, with 10 bases remaining between them. The CDR3 loop is CASSFTGEQETQYF. In DNA, the CDR3 is TGTGCCAGCAGTTTCACCGGGGAACAAGAGACCCAGTACTTC. Based on the CDR3 plus reference TRBV28 and TRBJ2-5, the full variable domain is DVKVTQSSRYLVKRTGEKVFLECVQDMDHENMFWYRQDPGLGLRLIYFSYDVKMKEKGDIPEGYSVSREKKERFSLILESASTNQTSMYLCASSFTGEQETQYFGPGTRLLVL.

The chain employs TRBV19 and TRBJ2-6, with 8 bases aligning to TRBD1. J was trimmed by 0 bases and V by 10 bases; bases with no gene match: 8. Germline V gene sequence: CDR1 LNHDA, CDR2 SQIVND (reference sequence). The CDR3 is 16 residues long. CDR3 loop: CATTGQAGSGANVLTF. In DNA, the CDR3 is TGTGCCACCACGGGACAGGCGGGCTCTGGGGCCAACGTCCTGACTTTC.

The J gene is TRBJ2-5, the V gene TRBV11-2; D is ambiguous. V was shortened by 1 base and J by 2 bases, with 11 bases between the two germline ends. This CDR3 comprises 15 residues. Germline V gene data show CDR1 as SGHAT and CDR2 as FQNNGV. CDR3 bases: TGTGCCAGCAGCTTAGTTTCCACAGCACAAGAGACCCAGTACTTC. This gives the protein CASSLVSTAQETQYF.

This clone occurred a few times. The junction shows a germline mismatch at one end, possibly a read error. This same CDR3 is encoded by further DNA sequences in the sample. The chain carries TRBV20-1 and TRBJ2-1; D not certain. CDR1 and CDR2 from the germline V gene are DFQATT and SNEGSKA (reference sequence). This CDR3 has 9 residues. The CDR3 sequence: CSAYNEQFF. CDR3 nucleotide sequence: TGCAGTGCCTATAATGAGCAGTTCTTC.

The chain uses TRBV9 and TRBJ2-7; D assignment may be TRBD1 or TRBD2 (5 bases each). Germline V CDR1 and CDR2: SGDLS, YYNGEE. The CDR3 runs to 15 residues. The V gene lost 2 bases and the J gene lost 5 bases, with 17 bases spanning the gap. The CDR3 DNA follows: TGTGCCAGCAGCGTGGCCGGGACGGGCGGCGACGAGCAGTACTTC. This codes for CASSVAGTGGDEQYF.

In DNA, the CDR3 is TGTGCCAGCAGCCCGGGACAGGGGGCGAGTGAAAAACTGTTTTTT. Protein sequence: CASSPGQGASEKLFF. The chain is built from TRBV6-5 and TRBJ1-4; 12 nucleotides align to TRBD1. Germline V gives CDR1 MNHEY, CDR2 SVGAGI. The CDR3 length is 15 residues. Trimming cost V 6 bases and J 7 bases; bases outside gene matches: 6.

The chain is built from TRBV4-1 and TRBJ2-5; 11 bases match TRBD2. There are 16 residues in the CDR3. Germline CDR1 is MGHRA and CDR2 is YSYEKL. The V segment lost 5 bases and the J segment 2 bases; nucleotides outside the gene matches: 7. DNA of the CDR3: TGCGCCAGCAGCGCAGGGCGGACTAGCGGGCAAGAGACCCAGTACTTC. Amino acid sequence: CASSAGRTSGQETQYF.

The rearrangement uses TRBV6-6 and TRBJ2-7; D might be TRBD1 or TRBD2, each matching 5 bases. Germline-derived CDR1 and CDR2 are MNHNY and SVGAGI (reference sequence). The germline V and J ends were trimmed by 7 bases and 3 bases, with 13 bases remaining between them. The CDR3 is made up of 13 amino acids. CDR3 sequence: CASISQGRYEQYF. As DNA, the CDR3 is TGTGCCAGCATATCGCAGGGACGCTACGAGCAGTACTTC.

Concerning this clone itself: The junction differs from germline at one of its ends, possibly a read error. The J gene is TRBJ2-5, the V gene TRBV7-7, with 7 bases lining up with TRBD2. The J call could be wrong; TRBJ2-7 is a better fit for the DNA end. CDR3 length: 15 amino acids. Per the germline V gene, CDR1 is SSHAT and CDR2 is FNYEAQ (reference sequence). The CDR3: CASSLGSGNTYEQYF. The CDR3 DNA sequence: TGTGCTAGCAGCTTAGGGAGCGGGAACACCTACGAGCAGTACTTC.

J is TRBJ1-1 and V is TRBV10-2; 7 bases map to TRBD1. J was trimmed by 4 bases and V by 9 bases; bases with no gene match: 11. The CDR3 runs to 14 residues. The V gene's germline CDR1 is WSHSY and CDR2 SAAADI. The CDR3 reads CASGASGGGTEAFF. As DNA, the CDR3 is TGCGCCAGTGGCGCCTCAGGGGGGGGCACTGAAGCTTTCTTT.

The CDR3 sequence is CASSQNYEQYF. The CDR3 DNA reads as TGTGCCAGCAGCCAGAACTACGAGCAGTACTTC. The chain combines TRBV4-2 with TRBJ2-7, with D uncertain. Germline CDR1 is LGHNA and CDR2 is YNFKEQ. The CDR3 length is 11 residues. V was shortened by 3 bases and J by 3 bases, with 3 bases between the two germline ends.

The gene calls are TRBV7-9 and TRBJ2-5; 9 nucleotides align to TRBD1. J was trimmed by 1 base and V by 3 bases; bases with no gene match: 9. CDR3 length: 17 amino acids. CDR1 is SEHNR and CDR2 is FQNEAQ in the germline V gene (reference sequence). The CDR3 bases are TGTGCCAGCAGCTTGGGGGGACAGGGCGGCTTCCAAGAGACCCAGTACTTC. Translating gives CASSLGGQGGFQETQYF.

This clone occurred once. As DNA, the CDR3 is TGTGCCAGCAGTTACTCGACGGGCACTGGAAACACCATATATTTT. This sequence encodes CASSYSTGTGNTIYF. The genes are TRBV6-5 and TRBJ1-3; D not certain. V gave up 0 bases and J gave up 2 bases, with 8 bases separating them. CDR1 is MNHEY and CDR2 is SVGAGI in the germline V gene. The CDR3 is 15 residues long.

This clone has a single count. The chain recombines TRBV2 with TRBJ2-7; D is perhaps TRBD1 (5 bases). V lost 10 bases to trimming and J lost 2 bases, with 9 bases between them. Germline V CDR1 and CDR2: SNHLY, FYNNEI. The CDR3 is 11 residues long. This CDR3 reads CATRQTYEQYF. CDR3 sequence (DNA): TGTGCCACACGACAGACCTACGAGCAGTACTTC.

V usage is TRBV19 and J usage is TRBJ1-4; 8 bases are shared with TRBD1. The V segment lost 9 bases and the J segment 4 bases; nucleotides outside the gene matches: 13. The germline V gene has CDR1 LNHDA and CDR2 SQIVND (reference sequence). The CDR3 length is 16 residues. This CDR3 reads CASGSGTGYDNEKLFF. The CDR3 nucleotides are TGTGCCAGCGGGAGTGGGACAGGCTACGATAATGAAAAACTGTTTTTT.

This clone was seen more than once but under ten times. The chain recombines TRBV27 with TRBJ1-5, with TRBD1 identical over 9 bases. CDR1 MNHEY and CDR2 SMNVEV come from the germline V gene (reference sequence). The CDR3 has 15 residues. After removal of 5 bases from V and 5 bases from J, the junction contained 7 bases not matched to a gene. CDR3 in amino acids: CASSLGTGRYQPQHF. CDR3 in DNA: TGTGCCAGCAGTCTAGGGACAGGGAGGTATCAGCCCCAGCATTTT.

This chain uses TRBV27 with TRBJ2-7; 7 nucleotides align to TRBD1. The CDR3 totals 14 residues. The V gene's germline CDR1 is MNHEY and CDR2 SMNVEV (reference sequence). V shed 3 bases, J shed 4 bases, and the junction held 6 bases outside the gene matches. The CDR3 protein is CASSFGTVAYEQYF. The DNA for the CDR3 is TGTGCCAGCAGTTTCGGGACAGTAGCATACGAGCAGTACTTC.

This sequence joins TRBV6-1 and TRBJ2-7; possible D gene TRBD1, 5 bases. Germline CDR1 MNHNS, CDR2 SASEGT. The CDR3 loop spans 13 amino acids. V was trimmed by 3 bases and J by 4 bases, leaving 10 bases between them. CDR3 sequence: CASSDREEYEQYF. The CDR3 DNA is TGTGCCAGCAGTGACAGGGAAGAATACGAGCAGTACTTC.

The chain has TRBV13 and TRBJ2-2; no definite D call. The CDR3 loop spans 16 amino acids. Germline-derived CDR1 and CDR2 are PRHDT and FYEKMQ (reference sequence). V lost 5 bases and J 0 bases, leaving 13 bases between the germline ends. The CDR3: CASSPPSTANTGELFF. CDR3 coding DNA: TGTGCCAGCAGCCCCCCGAGTACCGCGAACACCGGGGAGCTGTTTTTT.

The DNA for the CDR3 is TGTGCCAGCAGCTTAGCCTCTGTAGGGGACAGGGCGCCATACTCCTACAATGAGCAGTTCTTC. Its protein is CASSLASVGDRAPYSYNEQFF. The chain couples TRBV7-6 to TRBJ2-1; 9 positions agree with TRBD1. CDR1 SGHVS and CDR2 FNYEAQ come from the germline V gene. J gave up 0 bases and V 0 bases, and 15 bases lay outside the gene matches. This CDR3 region has 21 residues.

V gene TRBV4-1 combines with J gene TRBJ2-7; D uncertain. There are 15 residues in the CDR3. The germline V and J ends were trimmed by 0 bases and 3 bases, with 12 bases remaining between them. Germline V lookup: CDR1 MGHRA, CDR2 YSYEKL. Here the CDR3 reads CASSQEDPSIYEQYF. The CDR3 DNA reads TGCGCCAGCAGCCAAGAGGACCCATCGATCTACGAGCAGTACTTC.

The CDR3 region is CASSLEGGYEQYF. The CDR3, as DNA: TGTGCCAGCAGCTTGGAGGGCGGCTACGAGCAGTACTTC. V gene TRBV11-3 combines with J gene TRBJ2-7; perhaps TRBD2 as D (6 bases). The CDR3 contains 13 residues. Germline V gene lookup returns CDR1 SGHNT and CDR2 YENEEA. V was shortened by 3 bases and J by 3 bases, with 9 bases between the two germline ends.

V and J are TRBV5-4 and TRBJ1-2; no clear D gene. Per germline, CDR1 SGHNT and CDR2 YYREEE (reference sequence). V lost 9 bases and J 8 bases, leaving 17 bases between the germline ends. This CDR3 is built from 12 residues. The CDR3 DNA follows: TGTGCCACCTCATGGGCCGCGGGGGGCTACACCTTC. Protein product: CATSWAAGGYTF.

The CDR3 DNA reads as TGCAGCGTTGAAGGCGGGAGACCCTACGAGCAGTACTTC. The encoded protein is CSVEGGRPYEQYF. The chain has TRBV29-1 and TRBJ2-7; TRBD2 matches at 7 bases. The CDR3 has 13 amino acids. J was trimmed by 2 bases and V by 1 base; bases with no gene match: 2. Germline-derived CDR1 and CDR2 are SQVTM and ANQGSEA.

This chain uses TRBV29-1 with TRBJ2-5; 9 nucleotides align to TRBD2. V shed 4 bases and J 0 bases; nucleotides not matched to a gene: 12. CDR3 length equals 17 residues. Germline assignment: CDR1 SQVTM and CDR2 ANQGSEA. In DNA form, the CDR3 reads TGCAGCGTTGCGGATAGCGGGAGATCGTGGTACCAAGAGACCCAGTACTTC. The encoded protein is CSVADSGRSWYQETQYF.

The chain carries TRBV7-9 and TRBJ1-1, with D perhaps TRBD1 (5 bases). The germline gives CDR1 SEHNR, CDR2 FQNEAQ (reference sequence). This CDR3 has 15 amino acids. Trimming removed 0 bases from V and 0 bases from J, with 8 bases in between. The CDR3 here is CASSLAQGVNTEAFF. CDR3 DNA sequence: TGTGCCAGCAGCTTAGCGCAGGGCGTGAACACTGAAGCTTTCTTT.

The rearrangement joins TRBV5-6 to TRBJ1-2; D ambiguous. The CDR3 is made up of 15 amino acids. CDR1 is SGHDT and CDR2 is YYEEEE in the germline V gene. Trimming removed 0 bases from V and 4 bases from J, with 13 bases in between. CDR3 sequence: CASSLVSGSVYGYTF. CDR3 sequence (DNA): TGTGCCAGCAGCTTGGTGTCTGGGTCGGTCTATGGCTACACCTTC. Looking up the rest from reference TRBV5-6 and TRBJ1-2 gives the full variable domain: DAGVTQSPTHLIKTRGQQVTLRCSPKSGHDTVSWYQQALGQGPQFIFQYYEEEERQRGNFPDRFSGHQFPNYSSELNVNALLLGDSALYLCASSLVSGSVYGYTFGSGTRLTVV.